This T cell receptor (beta chain) derives from a study of T cell repertoires in cytomegalovirus infection. Using its own MiXCR run on the reads, TCRdb lists one record per CDR3 protein. The data show about 490,000 distinct CDR3 sequences, with more than 15% seen just once and under 30% held by the top ten. Between the trimmed V and J ends, which lost 3 bases and 3 bases, there was a span of 13 bases. Germline V CDR1 and CDR2: SGHDN, FVKESK. This CDR3 spans 15 amino acids. This clonotype was counted only a few times. The TCR sequence derives from a human donor in good health (CMV status not recorded). Some clones in this sample may be carry-over from other donors' samples. Sequencing was performed on CD8+ T cells from PBMCs. The gene calls are TRBV14 and TRBJ2-3, with TRBD2 as a possible D gene (6 bases). In DNA form, the CDR3 reads TGTGCCAGCAGCCACGTTTTGGGGGGAACAGATACGCAGTATTTT. Translated, it gives CASSHVLGGTDTQYF. The variable domain in full, with the rest retrieved from reference TRBV14 and TRBJ2-3, is EAGVTQFPSHSVIEKGQTVTLRCDPISGHDNLYWYRRVMGKEIKFLLHFVKESKQDESGMPNNRFLAERTGGTYSTLKVQPAELEDSGVYFCASSHVLGGTDTQYFGPGTRLTVL.